One T cell receptor (beta chain) is described in this entry. TCRdb's copy holds only in-frame clones and misses some; the assay was immunoSEQ multiplex PCR. This table holds tens of thousands of clones, about 95% found once. The germline V gene has CDR1 LNHDA and CDR2 SQIVND (reference sequence). CDR3 length equals 15 residues. The trim removed 3 bases at V and 6 bases at J, leaving 6 bases unmatched. This record comes from a study of technical replicates of blood from a handful of donors. The chain joins TRBV19 to TRBJ2-2; 8 nucleotides agree with TRBD2. This sequence originates from a human donor in good health. The sequenced sample was T cells isolated from PBMCs. CDR3 in amino acids: CASSMSGSHPGELFF. The CDR3 DNA sequence: TGTGCCAGTAGTATGAGCGGGAGTCATCCCGGGGAGCTGTTTTTT.